Following are 6 T cell receptor beta chains from one sample sequenced in a study of regulatory T cells in long-lasting Graves disease. Arm-PCR of CDR3 regions and iRepertoire HTBI primers were the basis on which TCR beta libraries were built. TCRdb reanalysed the multiplex PCR reads using MiXCR and keeps one entry per CDR3 protein. The data contain 530,000 or so distinct CDR3 sequences, about 13% of them singletons. Described time point: newly diagnosed GD, antithyroid drugs for less than 3 months. PBMC-derived RNA was used for the TCR library. This sample was shared with a second study, whose subject was T cells in Graves' hyperthyroidism and ophthalmopathy.

The sample in question was peripheral blood mononuclear cells (PBMCs), obtained at new diagnosis, from a patient treated with antithyroid drugs. These receptors were taken from a man in his thirties or forties with Graves disease.

Concerning this clonotype itself: The junction differs from germline at one of its ends, possibly a read error. The rearrangement uses TRBV11-1 and TRBJ2-7, with D perhaps TRBD1 (7 bases). Germline V gene sequence: CDR1 SGHAT, CDR2 FQDESV (reference sequence). CDR3 length: 15 amino acids. The CDR3 region is CASSLVGTVDYERYF. The CDR3 region has the DNA TGTGCCAGCAGCCTAGTCGGGACAGTGGACTACGAGCGGTACTTC.

This clonotype was recorded many times. The chain is built from TRBV5-1 and TRBJ1-1; no reliable D call. V was trimmed by 4 bases and J by 7 bases, leaving 11 bases between them. The CDR3 spans 12 residues. In germline, CDR1 is SGHRS, CDR2 YFSETQ. The CDR3: CASSIDGGEAFF. The CDR3 DNA reads as TGCGCCAGCAGCATCGACGGAGGTGAAGCTTTCTTT.

This clonotype turned up a few times. The chain employs TRBV30 and TRBJ1-1, with D possibly matching TRBD1 (6 bases). V shed 7 bases and J shed 1 base, with 10 bases lying between them. The CDR3 contains 12 residues. CDR1 is GTSNPN and CDR2 is SVGIG in the germline V gene (reference sequence). The DNA of the CDR3 is TGTGCCTTAAGGGGGAGGAACACTGAAGCTTTCTTT. Translated: CALRGRNTEAFF.

This chain uses TRBV10-3 with TRBJ2-1, with 9 bases matching TRBD1. Germline CDR1 is ENHRY and CDR2 is SYGVKD. V lost 3 bases, J lost 6 bases, and 6 bases stayed unmatched. This CDR3 has 15 residues. CDR3 bases: TGTGCCATCAGTGAAGGGACAGGGTGGGGCAATGAGCAGTTCTTC. Amino acids: CAISEGTGWGNEQFF.

This clonotype was recorded at least ten times. The chain combines TRBV28 with TRBJ2-3, with TRBD2 as a possible D gene (5 bases). Germline V gene sequence: CDR1 MDHEN, CDR2 SYDVKM. Trimming took off 3 bases at V and 4 bases at J, with 11 bases between the two ends. This CDR3 comprises 14 residues. As DNA, the CDR3 is TGTGCCAGCAGTTTGGTGAGCGGTCCAGATACGCAGTATTTT. This encodes CASSLVSGPDTQYF.

At least ten counts were recorded for this clonotype. The chain joins TRBV6-2 or TRBV6-3 to TRBJ2-5, with 12 bases aligning to TRBD2. After removal of 6 bases from V and 4 bases from J, the junction contained 6 bases not matched to a gene. The CDR3 extends over 15 amino acids. CDR1 and CDR2 from the germline V gene are MNHEY and SVGEGT. The DNA of the CDR3 is TGTGCCAGCAGGCCGGGACTAGCGGGCACAGAGACCCAGTACTTC. It encodes CASRPGLAGTETQYF.